This TCR beta chain is from a study of T cell changes during pregnancy in multiple sclerosis. Clones were read by immunoSEQ multiplex PCR, and TCRdb kept only the in-frame ones, dropping some. This sample has 85,000 to 100,000 clones, with roughly 92% found just once. The V and J ends lost 7 bases and 3 bases, in that order; junction bases with no gene match: 8. Germline assignment: CDR1 SNHLY and CDR2 FYNNEI. CDR3 length: 15 amino acids. Sequencing was performed on peripheral blood, taken in the first trimester of pregnancy. The rearrangement links TRBV2 to TRBJ2-3, with 9 bases that match TRBD2. This TCR came from a female donor with multiple sclerosis, enrolled in a pregnancy study. CDR3 DNA sequence: TGTGCCAGCATAGGTCTAGCGGGACTTACAGATACGCAGTATTTT. It translates to CASIGLAGLTDTQYF.